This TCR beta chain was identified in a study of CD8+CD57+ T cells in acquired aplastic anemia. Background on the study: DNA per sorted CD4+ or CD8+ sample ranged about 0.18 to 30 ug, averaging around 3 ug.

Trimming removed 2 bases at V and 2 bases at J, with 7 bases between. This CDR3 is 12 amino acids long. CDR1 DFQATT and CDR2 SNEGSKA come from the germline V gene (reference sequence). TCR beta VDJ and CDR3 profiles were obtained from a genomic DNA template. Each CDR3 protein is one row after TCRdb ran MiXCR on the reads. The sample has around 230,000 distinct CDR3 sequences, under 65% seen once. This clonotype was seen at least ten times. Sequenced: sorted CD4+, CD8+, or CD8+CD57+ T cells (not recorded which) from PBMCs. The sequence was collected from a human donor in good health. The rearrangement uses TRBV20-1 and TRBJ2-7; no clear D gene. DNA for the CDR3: TGCAGTGCTAGATCGCCAGCCTACGAGCAGTACTTC. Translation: CSARSPAYEQYF.